What follows describes a single T cell receptor (beta chain). The CDR3 is made up of 15 amino acids. V was trimmed by 4 bases and J by 4 bases, leaving 15 bases between them. The V gene's germline CDR1 is SGHRS and CDR2 YFSETQ. This record belongs to a study of control samples from healthy donors and cancer patients. The assay was immunoSEQ multiplex PCR, and TCRdb's table has in-frame clones only and misses some. Altogether approximately 120,000 clones are present, 90% being singletons, with the ten largest covering 4.4%. The chain links TRBV5-1 to TRBJ1-5; TRBD1 is a possible D gene (5 bases). This TCR was recovered from a human donor in good health. The donor label of this sample is uncertain. The specimen was blood. CDR3 bases: TGCGCCAGCAGCCCGGGGCCCCGGACTAATCAGCCCCAGCATTTT. This sequence encodes CASSPGPRTNQPQHF.